This T cell receptor beta chain is drawn from a study of identical twins. Overall study results and limits: Beta out-of-frame sequences displayed a weaker excess of sharing between twins. Among out-of-frame alpha sequences shared by twins, low generation probability occurred in excess.

Among all donors, each was a healthy Caucasian. Unique molecular identifiers were present on the cDNA, and a universal primer site came from template switching. TCRdb processed the 5' RACE reads anew with MiXCR; each CDR3 protein has one entry. The repertoire holds about 530,000 distinct CDR3 sequences, with about 16% as singletons. In its sample, this clonotype was seen once. Its antigen is currently unknown. In germline, CDR1 is MGHDK, CDR2 SYGVNS. V lost 9 bases to trimming and J lost 4 bases, with 13 bases between them. The CDR3 sequence is 12 residues long. These data are also associated with another study on yellow fever vaccine responses in identical twins.

The chain uses TRBV25-1 and TRBJ2-7, with D tentatively TRBD1 (6 bases). The sample comprised CD4+ T cells sorted from blood. This sequence was found in a woman aged 18-29 years in good health. As DNA, the CDR3 is TGTGCCAGTACACACCAGGGGTACGAGCAGTACTTC. Its translation: CASTHQGYEQYF.